Listed here are 24 T cell receptor beta chains from one sample, sequenced in a study of blood T cell repertoires in COVID-19. Only in-frame clones appear in the TCRdb table, and some are missing; sequencing was by immunoSEQ multiplex PCR. The sample includes around 200,000 clones, approximately 75% of them seen just once. The sample was PBMCs or T cells enriched from blood (not recorded which). The origin of the receptors is a man in his forties who had recovered from COVID-19.

V usage is TRBV6-2 or TRBV6-3 and J usage is TRBJ1-1; 10 positions agree with TRBD1. The germline CDR1 and CDR2 sequences are MNHEY and SVGEGT. This CDR3 has 16 amino acids. V trimming: 2 bases; J trimming: 3 bases; junction bases outside the gene matches: 6. The CDR3 coding sequence is TGTGCCAGCAGTTACCGAAGAGACAGGGGGCACACTGAAGCTTTCTTT. It yields the protein CASSYRRDRGHTEAFF.

The gene calls are TRBV19 and TRBJ2-6; TRBD1 agrees at 9 bases. The V gene end was trimmed by 7 bases and the J gene end by 1 base; junction bases not matched to a gene: 14. CDR3 size: 19 residues. CDR1 and CDR2 (germline): LNHDA, SQIVND (reference sequence). CDR3 bases: TGTGCCAGTACCCTGAGGGGGACAGGGTGGGGGTCTGGGGCCAACGTCCTGACTTTC. Translated, it gives CASTLRGTGWGSGANVLTF.

The chain uses TRBV18 and TRBJ2-1; possibly TRBD2 for D (5 bases). CDR3 length equals 14 residues. Trimming left V 3 bases short and J 5 bases short, with 11 bases between. The germline V gene has CDR1 KGHSH and CDR2 LQKENI. CDR3 protein: CASSPMGSNNEQFF. For the CDR3, the DNA is TGTGCCAGCTCACCGATGGGGAGTAACAATGAGCAGTTCTTC.

The V and J genes are TRBV7-8 and TRBJ1-1; D is ambiguous. Germline V lookup: CDR1 SGHVS, CDR2 FQNEAQ. Trimming took off 2 bases at V and 0 bases at J, with 7 bases between the two ends. The CDR3 totals 14 residues. CDR3 DNA: TGTGCCAGCAGCTTAAGAGTCTTGAACACTGAAGCTTTCTTT. It specifies CASSLRVLNTEAFF.

The chain uses TRBV7-6 and TRBJ1-6, with 7 positions matching TRBD1. Germline V gene lookup returns CDR1 SGHVS and CDR2 FNYEAQ. The CDR3 extends over 15 amino acids. The trim removed 4 bases at V and 5 bases at J, leaving 5 bases unmatched. The CDR3 is CASSSGQVNNSPLHF. As DNA, the CDR3 is TGTGCCAGCAGCTCTGGACAGGTTAATAATTCACCCCTCCACTTT.

The chain recombines TRBV9 with TRBJ2-1; 9 nucleotides align to TRBD2. The CDR3 is 12 amino acids. The V segment lost 0 bases and the J segment 13 bases; nucleotides outside the gene matches: 2. Germline V gene lookup returns CDR1 SGDLS and CDR2 YYNGEE. CDR3 DNA: TGTGCCAGCAGCGTAGCAGCGGGGGGCCAGTTCTTC. This translates into CASSVAAGGQFF.

The chain recombines TRBV7-9 with TRBJ2-7; TRBD2 aligns across 14 bases. This CDR3 region has 19 residues. Trimming removed 1 base from V and 0 bases from J; junction bases left unmatched: 8. The germline V gene has CDR1 SEHNR and CDR2 FQNEAQ (reference sequence). The CDR3 reads CASSLVGRTSGRSSYEQYF. CDR3 coding DNA: TGTGCCAGCAGCTTAGTGGGACGGACTAGCGGGAGGAGCTCCTACGAGCAGTACTTC. The whole variable domain, remainder taken from reference TRBV7-9 and TRBJ2-7, is DTGVSQNPRHKITKRGQNVTFRCDPISEHNRLYWYRQTLGQGPEFLTYFQNEAQLEKSRLLSDRFSAERPKGSFSTLEIQRTEQGDSAMYLCASSLVGRTSGRSSYEQYFGPGTRLTVT.

The rearrangement joins TRBV29-1 to TRBJ1-4; no clear D. The V end was cut by 7 bases, the J end by 8 bases, with 17 bases between. Germline V gene lookup returns CDR1 SQVTM and CDR2 ANQGSEA. The CDR3 runs 13 residues. The CDR3 loop reads CSAREGGSEKLFF. CDR3 coding DNA: TGCAGCGCCCGAGAGGGTGGGAGCGAAAAACTGTTTTTT.

This clone was seen only once. The chain joins TRBV6-5 to TRBJ1-6; D is unclear. Between the trimmed V and J ends, which lost 8 bases and 5 bases, there was a span of 7 bases. CDR3 length: 12 amino acids. Germline V gene sequence: CDR1 MNHEY, CDR2 SVGAGI. The CDR3 region has the DNA TGTGCCAGCGACAAAGATAATTCACCCCTCCACTTT. Translated, it gives CASDKDNSPLHF.

Relative to its sample, this clone is medium-sized (0.01 to 0.1%). V usage is TRBV6-5 and J usage is TRBJ2-7, with 13 bases aligning to TRBD2. Per the germline V gene, CDR1 is MNHEY and CDR2 is SVGAGI. The CDR3 spans 16 residues. Germline trimming cut 2 bases from V and 5 bases from J; bases unmatched to any gene: 6. CDR3 residues: CASSYTGLAGAHEQYF. The CDR3 region has the DNA TGTGCCAGCAGTTACACTGGACTAGCGGGAGCCCACGAGCAGTACTTC.

The table lists this clone with a few counts. The rearrangement uses TRBV5-1 and TRBJ1-2, with no clear D. The length of the CDR3 is 18 residues. Per the germline V gene, CDR1 is SGHRS and CDR2 is YFSETQ. Trimming pared 4 bases from V and 2 bases from J, leaving 24 bases between. DNA of the CDR3: TGCGCCAGCAGCCCCATGGCCGGTTTTGACGACTACAACTATGGCTACACCTTC. Translation gives CASSPMAGFDDYNYGYTF.

V is TRBV5-8 and J is TRBJ2-1, with 8 nucleotides matching TRBD1. The CDR3 totals 14 residues. Germline lookup yields CDR1 SGHTS and CDR2 YDEGEE. V was clipped by 4 bases and J by 5 bases; unmatched bases: 5. The CDR3 DNA follows: TGTGCCAGCAGCCTCGGGGGACAGGACAATGAGCAGTTCTTC. It specifies CASSLGGQDNEQFF.

The chain carries TRBV5-1 and TRBJ1-3; 8 nucleotides line up with TRBD1. The trim removed 4 bases at V and 8 bases at J, leaving 8 bases unmatched. The germline V gene encodes CDR1 SGHRS and CDR2 YFSETQ. The CDR3 runs to 14 residues. The CDR3 sequence: CASSPQGEVDTIYF. CDR3 nucleotide sequence: TGCGCCAGCAGCCCACAGGGGGAGGTAGACACCATATATTTT.

V usage is TRBV14 and J usage is TRBJ1-1; possible D gene TRBD1, 6 bases. Germline loops: CDR1 SGHDN, CDR2 FVKESK. The V and J ends lost 0 bases and 8 bases respectively, with 13 bases between them. The length of the CDR3 is 14 residues. In nucleotides, the CDR3 is TGTGCCAGCAGCCAAGACTCGGACAGAGACGAAGCTTTCTTT. This encodes CASSQDSDRDEAFF.

The chain joins TRBV9 to TRBJ2-3, with unresolved D. The germline gives CDR1 SGDLS, CDR2 YYNGEE. This CDR3 region has 13 residues. The germline V and J ends were trimmed by 0 bases and 4 bases, with 6 bases remaining between them. As DNA, the CDR3 is TGTGCCAGCAGCGTAGAACCGGCAGATACGCAGTATTTT. Protein product: CASSVEPADTQYF.

This clone was seen once. The rearrangement joins TRBV6-5 to TRBJ2-1, with D perhaps matching TRBD2 (5 bases). The CDR3 spans 12 residues. Trimming took 8 bases from V and 7 from J, leaving 12 bases between them. Germline CDR1 and CDR2: MNHEY and SVGAGI. CDR3: CASCQPGNEQFF. CDR3 DNA: TGTGCCAGCTGTCAACCGGGGAATGAGCAGTTCTTC.

Only a few counts were recorded for this clone. This chain uses TRBV19 with TRBJ2-7, with 8 bases matching TRBD1. This CDR3 is 13 amino acids long. Germline V gene data show CDR1 as LNHDA and CDR2 as SQIVND (reference sequence). Germline trimming cut 1 base from V and 4 bases from J; bases unmatched to any gene: 0. For the CDR3, the DNA is TGTGCCAGTAGTATAGGGACAGGGTACGAGCAGTACTTC. This encodes CASSIGTGYEQYF.

The V call is TRBV27, the J call TRBJ1-2; 7 nucleotides agree with TRBD1. Trimming took 8 bases from V and 4 from J; bases not matched to a gene: 4. The CDR3 spans 12 residues. From germline, CDR1 is MNHEY and CDR2 SMNVEV (reference sequence). The chain's CDR3 is CASRDSLYGYTF. The CDR3, as DNA: TGTGCCAGCCGGGACAGTCTCTATGGCTACACCTTC.

The chain is built from TRBV7-3 and TRBJ2-2; 7 bases match TRBD1. Germline V gene sequence: CDR1 SGHTA, CDR2 FQGTGA. Trimming took 4 bases from V and 5 from J; bases not matched to a gene: 7. The length of the CDR3 is 15 residues. Written as DNA, the CDR3 is TGTGCCAGCAGCTATTCGGGACAGTTGACCGGGGAGCTGTTTTTT. Translated: CASSYSGQLTGELFF. Variable domain in full (rest from reference TRBV7-3 and TRBJ2-2): GAGVSQTPSNKVTEKGKYVELRCDPISGHTALYWYRQSLGQGPEFLIYFQGTGAADDSGLPNDRFFAVRPEGSVSTLKIQRTERGDSAVYLCASSYSGQLTGELFFGEGSRLTVL.

The chain carries TRBV24-1 and TRBJ2-2; D may be TRBD1 (5 bases). Germline V lookup: CDR1 KGHDR, CDR2 SFDVKD. V lost 0 bases to trimming and J lost 5 bases, with 12 bases between them. This CDR3 is built from 16 residues. The CDR3, as DNA: TGTGCCACCAGTGATTTGTCTAGGGGTCTGACCGGGGAGCTGTTTTTT. This gives the protein CATSDLSRGLTGELFF.

This clone was counted only a few times. V is TRBV7-5 and J is TRBJ2-7; TRBD2, the table's D call, was not compared with the DNA. TRBV7-5 is designated a pseudogene. CDR3 size: 15 residues. Here the CDR3 reads CARSVEEVSSYEQYF. The DNA for the CDR3 is TGTGCCAGAAGCGTTGAGGAAGTAAGTTCCTACGAGCAGTACTTC.

This rearrangement joins TRBV7-3 to TRBJ1-2, with D hard to call. This CDR3 has 13 residues. The germline CDR1 and CDR2 sequences are SGHTA and FQGTGA. V lost 2 bases to trimming and J lost 8 bases, with 12 bases between them. CDR3: CASSLVEAGGYTF. As DNA, the CDR3 is TGTGCCAGCAGCTTAGTCGAGGCGGGAGGCTACACCTTC.

This chain links TRBV5-1 with TRBJ2-4; D uncertain. The germline V gene has CDR1 SGHRS and CDR2 YFSETQ. CDR3 length equals 9 residues. Trimming shortened V by 5 bases and J by 10 bases, and 4 bases separated the two germline ends. As DNA, the CDR3 is TGCGCCAGCAGGTTAATTCAGTACTTC. It yields the protein CASRLIQYF. Based on the CDR3 plus reference TRBV5-1 and TRBJ2-4, the full variable domain is KAGVTQTPRYLIKTRGQQVTLSCSPISGHRSVSWYQQTPGQGLQFLFEYFSETQRNKGNFPGRFSGRQFSNSRSEMNVSTLELGDSALYLCASRLIQYFGAGTRLSVL.

On this clone: One end of the junction fails to match germline, which may point to a read error. J is TRBJ1-1 and V is TRBV2, with 9 bases lining up with TRBD1. Germline V gene lookup returns CDR1 SNHLY and CDR2 FYNNEI. The CDR3 has 14 amino acids. The CDR3 DNA reads TGTGCCAGCACTGAACAGGGGGCCGTCACTGAAGCTTTCTTT. Its translation is CASTEQGAVTEAFF.